The rows below give T cell receptor beta chains drawn from one sample of a study of CD8+CD57+ T cells in acquired aplastic anemia. TCRdb re-analysed the reads in MiXCR, keeping a single row per CDR3 protein. The repertoire includes hundreds of thousands of distinct CDR3 sequences, approximately 45% of them detected once, and over 7.5% sits in the top ten. Sequencing input: sorted CD4+, CD8+, or CD8+CD57+ T cells (not recorded which) from PBMCs. Receptors originate from a human donor with aplastic anemia. Each CDR3 is given with its conserved first and last residue. The D gene is left open where the match is weak. Not every row has a clone size; where given, it reads once, few, many or a size class.

J,D,size,V,DNA,CDR3
TRBJ2-2,-,-,TRBV29-1,TGCAGCGCCCCACCAGAGGACGGGGAGAACACCGGGGAGCTGTTTTTT,CSAPPEDGENTGELFF
TRBJ1-2,TRBD1,-,TRBV4-3,TGCGCCAGCAGCCAAGTCGACAGGGGCGGATCTGGCTACACCTTC,CASSQVDRGGSGYTF
TRBJ2-7,TRBD1,-,TRBV28,TGTGCCAGCAGAAGAGGGACAGCTAGATACGAGCAGTGCTTC,CASRRGTARYEQCF
TRBJ1-2,-,once,TRBV10-3,TGTGCCATCAGTGGGTCGAGTTTGGCAGCCCGGATCTATGGCCACACCTTC,CAISGSSLAARIYGHTF
TRBJ1-2,-,-,TRBV9,TGTGCCAGCAGCGTAGGAAGGTCCGGGACATTTGATGGCTACACCTTC,CASSVGRSGTFDGYTF
TRBJ2-1,TRBD1,-,TRBV11-3,TGTGCCAGCAGCATTCGCGGGACAGGGGGCAATGAGCAGTTCTTC,CASSIRGTGGNEQFF
TRBJ2-5,TRBD2,many,TRBV7-9,TGTGCCAGCTTGGCGGGAGCGGGAGAGACCCAGTACTTC,CASLAGAGETQYF
TRBJ1-1,TRBD1,many,TRBV7-2,TGTGCCAGCAGGGACAGGGGACCAGCTTTCTTT,CASRDRGPAFF
TRBJ1-5,-,-,TRBV24-1,TGTGCCACCAGTGGGGGTGGGGATCAGCCCCAGCATTTT,CATSGGGDQPQHF
TRBJ1-2,-,many,TRBV6-4,TGTGCCAGCAGTGACGGAGATAACTATGGCTACACCTTC,CASSDGDNYGYTF
TRBJ2-7,TRBD2,-,TRBV10-3,TGTGCCACGTCCAGGACTAGCGACGAGCAGTACTTC,CATSRTSDEQYF
TRBJ2-7,TRBD2,many,TRBV9,TGTGCCAGCAGCGTAGGGCTAGCGGGCGACGAGCAGTACTTC,CASSVGLAGDEQYF
TRBJ1-2,-,-,TRBV7-9,TGTGCCAGCAGCCGAGCCCTGGGACTATGTGAAGGCTACACCTTC,CASSRALGLCEGYTF
TRBJ2-7,-,many,TRBV13,TGTGCCAGCAGCTTCGCCGGGGTAAGCTACGAGCAGTACTTC,CASSFAGVSYEQYF
TRBJ2-7,-,many,TRBV12-3/TRBV12-4,TGTGCCAGCAGTAGTAGACGGACCTACGAGCAGTACTTC,CASSSRRTYEQYF
TRBJ1-1,TRBD1,-,TRBV15,TGTGCCACCAGAGACAGGGATCTGAGGGGCTACACTGAAGCTTTCTTT,CATRDRDLRGYTEAFF
TRBJ2-7,-,many,TRBV9,TGTGCCAGCAGCCTTATGGGAGGGGGCAGTCACGAGCAGTACTTC,CASSLMGGGSHEQYF
TRBJ2-5,-,-,TRBV19,TGTGCCAGTAGTACCAAAGAGACCCAGTACTTC,CASSTKETQYF
TRBJ1-2,TRBD1,-,TRBV9,TGTGCCAGCAGCATACGACAGGGAGGCTACACCTTC,CASSIRQGGYTF
TRBJ1-5,TRBD1,many,TRBV6-4,TGTGCCAGCAGTGGACAGGGAATAAATCAGCCCCAGCATTTT,CASSGQGINQPQHF
TRBJ2-6,TRBD2,-,TRBV7-6,TGTGCCAGCAGCTTAGGTACTAGCGAGGTTGGGGCCAACGTCCTGACTTTC,CASSLGTSEVGANVLTF
TRBJ2-7,-,-,TRBV19,TGTGCCAGTACCCTCGGCCAGGGTACGGGGGAGCAGTACTTC,CASTLGQGTGEQYF
TRBJ2-5,TRBD2,few,TRBV4-1,TGCGCCAGCAGCCGACTGGGACTAGCGGGGGAGACCCAGTACTTC,CASSRLGLAGETQYF
TRBJ2-2,-,many,TRBV2,TGTGCCAGCAAACGAAACACCGGGGAGCTGTTTTTT,CASKRNTGELFF
TRBJ2-7,-,-,TRBV20-1,TGCAGTGCTGGGGGAGGGACAGAACCTCCCGAGCAGTACTTC,CSAGGGTEPPEQYF
TRBJ1-3,-,-,TRBV7-9,TGTGCCAGCCAGGGGTCCTCTGGAAACACCATATATTTT,CASQGSSGNTIYF
TRBJ1-2,-,-,TRBV4-1,TGCGCCAGCAGCCCTACGCCGGGGACGGCGCTATATTCGGAGGGCTACACCTTC,CASSPTPGTALYSEGYTF
TRBJ2-1,TRBD2,many,TRBV7-3,TGTGCCAGCAGCTCGATCGGGGGGGCCTCCTACAATGAGCAGTTCTTC,CASSSIGGASYNEQFF
TRBJ1-1,-,many,TRBV30,TGTGCCTGGAGTATTACGACTCTTGAAGCTTTCTTT,CAWSITTLEAFF
TRBJ2-5,-,-,TRBV7-7,TGTGCTAGCAGCCAGGGTCAGGGTCGAGAGACCCAGTACTTC,CASSQGQGRETQYF
TRBJ1-2,TRBD1,-,TRBV5-6,TGTGCCAGCAGCTGGGAGACGGGACAGGGACTGGTGGAAGGCTACACCTTC,CASSWETGQGLVEGYTF
TRBJ1-2,-,many,TRBV20-1,TGCAGTGCTAGAGAGGGCGCAGACTATGGCTACACCTTC,CSAREGADYGYTF
TRBJ2-1,-,few,TRBV6-5,TGTGCCAGCAGCCCCTCCGACAGCTACTACAATGAGCAGTTCTTC,CASSPSDSYYNEQFF
TRBJ1-1,-,few,TRBV7-9,TGTGCCAGCAGCCCTATACCGCAAGGAAATGAAGCTTTCTTT,CASSPIPQGNEAFF
TRBJ2-1,-,few,TRBV30,TGTGCCGTCGCCGAGTCCTACAATGAGCAGTTCTTC,CAVAESYNEQFF
TRBJ2-6,TRBD2,-,TRBV7-2,TGTGCCAGCAGCTTAGGGGCTAGCGGCTCCTCTGGGGCCAACGTCCTGACTTTC,CASSLGASGSSGANVLTF
TRBJ2-3,TRBD2,-,TRBV7-9,TGTGCCAGCAGCTCAAAGGGGACTAGCAGAGGCCCATCGACTAGCACAGATACGCAGTATTTT,CASSSKGTSRGPSTSTDTQYF
TRBJ1-1,-,-,TRBV20-1,TGCAGTGCTAGAGAGCTGCTTATGAACACTGAAGCTTTCTTT,CSARELLMNTEAFF